This paragraph reports one T cell receptor (beta chain). This record comes from a study of shared clonotypes between healthy human individuals. The germline CDR1 and CDR2 sequences are SEHNR and FQNEAQ (reference sequence). The CDR3 has 16 residues. V lost 5 bases and J lost 2; bases outside the gene matches: 8. Clones were sequenced by immunoSEQ multiplex PCR, and TCRdb holds only the in-frame ones, with some missing. The sample lists some 2.1 million clones, less than 95% occurring once. Cells designated naive CD8 were CD45RO-negative and were positively selected for CCR7, with terminally differentiated effector memory CD45RA+ cells excluded.

The sequence derives from a man between 18 and 29 years old in good health. The sample was naive CD8+ T cells sorted from blood. The J gene is TRBJ1-5, the V gene TRBV7-9; the match to TRBD1 covers 8 bases. CDR3 in DNA: TGTGCCAGCAGCCCAACGACAGGGGCCGGCAATCAGCCCCAGCATTTT. This encodes CASSPTTGAGNQPQHF.